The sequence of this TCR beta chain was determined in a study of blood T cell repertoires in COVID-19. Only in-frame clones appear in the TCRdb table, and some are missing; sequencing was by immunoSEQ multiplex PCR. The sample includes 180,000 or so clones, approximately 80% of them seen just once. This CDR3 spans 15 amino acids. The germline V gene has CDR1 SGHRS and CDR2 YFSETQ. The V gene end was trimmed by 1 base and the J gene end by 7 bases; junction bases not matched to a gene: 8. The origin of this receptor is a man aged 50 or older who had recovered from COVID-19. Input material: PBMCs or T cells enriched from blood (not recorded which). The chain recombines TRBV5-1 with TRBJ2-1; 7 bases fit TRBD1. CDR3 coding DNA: TGCGCCAGCAGCTTGTTACGGCAGGGGGTGAATGAGCAGTTCTTC. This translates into CASSLLRQGVNEQFF.